This TCR beta chain is drawn from a study of T cell responses to AZD1222 COVID-19 vaccine. Study observations and caveats: None of the repertoires were sampled until the peak T cell response had passed. Unmutated variant regions reportedly attract nearly half of all spike-specific TCRs. The donor group comprised mostly white British people and more females; the analysis possibly underestimated clonal diversity. Two AZD1222 doses significantly raised spike-specific TCR breadth and depth over controls.

Concerning this clone: As yet, its antigen is unknown.

Generated by immunoSEQ multiplex PCR, the TCRdb table keeps only in-frame clones and is missing some. The sample shows tens of thousands of clones, approximately 91% of them seen only once. The CDR3 has 13 amino acids. From germline, CDR1 is SNHLY and CDR2 FYNNEI. Trimming stripped 10 bases from V and 2 bases from J, with 14 bases between. Here the sequenced sample was peripheral blood, taken on day 0 of AZD1222 vaccination. The rearrangement joins TRBV2 to TRBJ1-1; D is unclear. This sequence was found in an adult in good health. The CDR3 DNA reads TGTGCCACCCATGGAGAGCGAAACACTGAAGCTTTCTTT. Translated: CATHGERNTEAFF.